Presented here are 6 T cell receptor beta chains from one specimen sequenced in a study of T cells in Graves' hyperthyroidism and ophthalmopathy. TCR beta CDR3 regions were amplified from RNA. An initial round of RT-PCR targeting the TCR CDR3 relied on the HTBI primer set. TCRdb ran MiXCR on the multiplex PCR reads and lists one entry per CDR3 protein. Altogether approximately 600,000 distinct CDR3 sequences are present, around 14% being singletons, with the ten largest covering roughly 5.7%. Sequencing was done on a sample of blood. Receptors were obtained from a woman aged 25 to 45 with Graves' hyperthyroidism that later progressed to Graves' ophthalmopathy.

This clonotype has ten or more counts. In nucleotides, the CDR3 is TGTGCTAGTGGTTTGGTACTTGGACAGAGCTCTGGAAACACCATATATTTT. Protein sequence: CASGLVLGQSSGNTIYF. The rearrangement joins TRBV12-5 to TRBJ1-3, with a tentative D call TRBD1 (6 bases). The CDR3 totals 17 residues. Germline-derived CDR1 and CDR2 are LGHNT and FRNRAP. V lost 0 bases, J lost 0 bases, and 12 bases lay in between.

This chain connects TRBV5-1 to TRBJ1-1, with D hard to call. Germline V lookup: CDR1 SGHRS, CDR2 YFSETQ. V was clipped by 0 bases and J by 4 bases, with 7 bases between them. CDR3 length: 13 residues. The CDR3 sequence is CASSLDWGTEAFF. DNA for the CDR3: TGCGCCAGCAGCTTGGATTGGGGCACTGAAGCTTTCTTT.

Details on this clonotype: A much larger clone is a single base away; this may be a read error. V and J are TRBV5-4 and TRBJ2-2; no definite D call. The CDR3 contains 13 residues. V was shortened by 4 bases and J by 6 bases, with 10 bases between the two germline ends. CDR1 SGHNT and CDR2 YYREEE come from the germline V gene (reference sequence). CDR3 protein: CASSLLGSGELFF. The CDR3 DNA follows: TGTGCCAGCAGCCTTTTGGGGTCCGGGGAGCTGTTTTTT.

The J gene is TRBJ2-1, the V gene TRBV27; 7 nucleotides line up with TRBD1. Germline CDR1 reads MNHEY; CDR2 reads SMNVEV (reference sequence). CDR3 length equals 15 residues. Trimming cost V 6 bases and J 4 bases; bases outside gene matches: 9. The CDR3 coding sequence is TGTGCCAGCAGCTCCTACGGGACAGTTTACAATGAGCAGTTCTTC. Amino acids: CASSSYGTVYNEQFF.

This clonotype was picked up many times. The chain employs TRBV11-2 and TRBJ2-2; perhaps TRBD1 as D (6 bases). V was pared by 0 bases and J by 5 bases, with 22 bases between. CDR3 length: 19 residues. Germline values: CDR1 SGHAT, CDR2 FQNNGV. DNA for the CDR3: TGTGCCAGCAGCTTAGACCCGGGTTCAGGGGCGGTGGAAACCGGGGAGCTGTTTTTT. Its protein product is CASSLDPGSGAVETGELFF. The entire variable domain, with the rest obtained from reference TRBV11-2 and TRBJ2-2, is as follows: EAGVAQSPRYKIIEKRQSVAFWCNPISGHATLYWYQQILGQGPKLLIQFQNNGVVDDSQLPKDRFSAERLKGVDSTLKIQPAKLEDSAVYLCASSLDPGSGAVETGELFFGEGSRLTVL.

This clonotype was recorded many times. The DNA for the CDR3 is TGCGCCAGCAGCTTGGACGGGTTATACACCGGGGAGCTGTTTTTT. Encoded protein: CASSLDGLYTGELFF. The chain couples TRBV5-1 to TRBJ2-2, with unresolved D. The ends were cut back, 0 bases at V and 3 bases at J, with 9 bases in the middle. Germline CDR1 is SGHRS and CDR2 is YFSETQ. The CDR3 sequence is 15 residues long.